This TCR beta chain was documented in a study of sequential checkpoint blockade in melanoma. Overall study context: Each arm's sequence ended with maintenance nivolumab.

This clone came up a few times. One end of the junction is discordant with germline, which a read error may explain. Other DNA sequences of this sample code for an identical CDR3. Described treatment: randomized to nivolumab then ipilimumab (arm A) or the reverse (arm B). The CDR3 runs to 15 residues. CDR1 and CDR2 (germline): MGHRA, YSYEKL. Clones were read by immunoSEQ multiplex PCR, and TCRdb kept only the in-frame ones, dropping some. This sample has over 9,500 clones; approximately 68% occur once, and the top ten carry 22%. The chain carries TRBV4-1 and TRBJ2-7; D gene uncertain. The source of this sequence is a human donor with melanoma. The sequenced sample was CD8+ T cells sorted from blood (inferred from file names), obtained from a patient given nivolumab and ipilimumab in sequence. The DNA of the CDR3 is TGTGCCAGCAGCCAGGCTATCGGAGCCACCTACGAGCAGTACTTC. Amino acid sequence: CASSQAIGATYEQYF.